The following is a T cell receptor (beta chain) sequence with its context. The antigen is not known. Produced via immunoSEQ multiplex PCR; TCRdb's table is partial and in-frame only. The table records around 700,000 clones, about 90% of them present only once. These data originate in a study of shared clonotypes between healthy human individuals. Study summary: Donor ages ranged 18 to 49 years: two women, a few men.

Naive CD8 populations comprised CD45RO-negative cells positively selected for CCR7, excluding terminally differentiated effector memory CD45RA+ cells. The germline V gene has CDR1 SGHVS and CDR2 FNYEAQ. The CDR3 is 13 amino acids. Deletions cut 0 bases from V and 10 bases from J, with 12 bases between. Broader study findings: Non-shared clonotypes had lower generation probabilities than clonotypes shared by all four sorted-subset donors. The expectation was that sequencing depth would affect clonotype sharing among donors.

The material sequenced was naive CD8+ T cells sorted from blood. V gene TRBV7-6 combines with J gene TRBJ1-1, with D tentatively TRBD1 (5 bases). The origin of this receptor is a man aged 25 to 40 in good health. The CDR3 region has the DNA TGTGCCAGCAGCTTAGCGGTGTGGGGGGGAGCTTTCTTT. Protein: CASSLAVWGGAFF. Drawing the rest from reference TRBV7-6 and TRBJ1-1, the complete variable domain is GAGVSQSPRYKVTKRGQDVALRCDPISGHVSLYWYRQALGQGPEFLTYFNYEAQQDKSGLPNDRFSAERPEGSISTLTIQRTEQRDSAMYRCASSLAVWGGAFFGQGTRLTVV.